The clone carrying this T cell receptor beta chain was counted many times. Its antigen is unidentified. This specimen belongs to a study of read filtering for tumor transcriptome and immune sequencing. Regarding the study as a whole: Correlation between methods rose after single-read clonotypes were removed.

Germline CDR1 MRHNA, CDR2 SNTAGT. The CDR3 is 13 residues long. The V end was cut by 6 bases, the J end by 5 bases, with 13 bases between. From around 440 ng of RNA, a library with molecular barcoded alpha/delta and beta/gamma adaptors was made. Via MiXCR, TCRdb re-called the reads, giving one row per CDR3 protein. Of 85,000 to 100,000 distinct CDR3 sequences detected, under 25% appear once; the ten largest clones hold about an eighth. The V and J genes are TRBV6-4 and TRBJ1-1, with D possibly being TRBD1 (6 bases). This clonotype was obtained from a donor at least 40 years old with multiple myeloma. The material sequenced was a population of CD138-negative cells sorted from bone marrow. In DNA, the CDR3 is TGTGCCAGCAGCCAAGGGAGGGGGACTGAAGCTTTCTTT. Amino acid sequence: CASSQGRGTEAFF.